This is a list of T cell receptor beta chains from one sample in a study of vaccination effects on CD4 cells after COVID-19. The repertoire was sequenced with immunoSEQ multiplex PCR; TCRdb's copy has only in-frame clones and lacks some. The sample lists under 80,000 clones; 73% were seen once. Their recognized antigens are unknown. The sample was CD4+ T cells from PBMCs cultured with HCoV-229E spike peptides, taken after COVID-19 vaccination. The receptors stem from a human donor who received a COVID-19 vaccine. The CDR3 runs from the conserved cysteine through the conserved F or W. The order of the fields is V gene, D gene, CDR3 length, clone size, J gene, CDR3 DNA, CDR3 protein. D genes are given only for firm matches. The listing skips clone size in some rows; elsewhere it reads once, few, many or a size class.

>TRBV11-1|-|13|-|TRBJ2-5
TGTGCCAGCAGCTTAGGGTTCTTAAGGACCCAGTACTTC
CASSLGFLRTQYF
>TRBV24-1|-|17|-|TRBJ2-3
TGTGCCACCAGTGCCTTCGGGGGCCCAGCTTGGACAGATACGCAGTATTTT
CATSAFGGPAWTDTQYF
>TRBV6-5|TRBD1|15|-|TRBJ1-4
TGTGCCAGCATTCAGGGGGCTGGTCCAAAAGAAAAACTGTTTTTT
CASIQGAGPKEKLFF
>TRBV27|-|16|-|TRBJ2-2
TGTGCCAGCAGTTTGGGCAGGGGTCTTGGCACCGGGGAGCTGTTTTTT
CASSLGRGLGTGELFF
>TRBV3-1/TRBV3-2|TRBD1|15|-|TRBJ2-1
TGTGCCAGCAGCCTTCGACAGGGGAATGACAATGAGCAGTTCTTC
CASSLRQGNDNEQFF
>TRBV18|-|14|-|TRBJ1-1
TGTGCCAGCTCACCCTCTTGGGAGAACACTGAAGCTTTCTTT
CASSPSWENTEAFF
>TRBV2|TRBD1|15|-|TRBJ2-1
TGTGCCAGCAGGGCCCGACAGGGAGCCCACAATGAGCAGTTCTTC
CASRARQGAHNEQFF
>TRBV5-1|TRBD1|15|-|TRBJ1-6
TGCGCCAGCAGCTTGCTCGGGACAGGGGACTCACCCCTCCACTTT
CASSLLGTGDSPLHF
>TRBV9|-|16|-|TRBJ2-5
TGTGCCAGCAGCGTAGGGTTGAGGGCAGAACAAGAGACCCAGTACTTC
CASSVGLRAEQETQYF
>TRBV18|-|17|-|TRBJ2-2
TGTGCCAGCTCAAAAAACCAGGGATTTCACGACACCGGGGAGCTGTTTTTT
CASSKNQGFHDTGELFF
>TRBV7-3|TRBD2|14|-|TRBJ2-1
TGTGCCAGCAGCTTAGCGTCGGCTAGCGGCGAGCAGTTCTTC
CASSLASASGEQFF
>TRBV5-4|TRBD2|16|once|TRBJ2-2
TGTGCCAGCAGCTTTCGGGCTAGCGGGGGGACCGGGGAGCTGTTTTTT
CASSFRASGGTGELFF
>TRBV7-9|TRBD2|15|-|TRBJ2-5
TGTGCCAGCAGCTTCGCTGGGACTAGCATTCGGACCCAGTACTTC
CASSFAGTSIRTQYF
>TRBV12-5|-|20|-|TRBJ2-1
TGTGCTAGTGGTTACACTCCTGACGGGGGCTCTGTGTTGAACTACAATGAGCAGTTCTTC
CASGYTPDGGSVLNYNEQFF
>TRBV7-2|-|14|-|TRBJ1-1
TGTGCCAGCAGGTTACATGGATCCGTCACTGAAGCTTTCTTT
CASRLHGSVTEAFF
>TRBV9|-|18|-|TRBJ2-2
TGTGCCAGCAGCGTCGGTATGCGGTTTCTGGGGAGTGACGGGGAGCTGTTTTTT
CASSVGMRFLGSDGELFF
>TRBV6-2/TRBV6-3|-|15|-|TRBJ1-5
TGTGCCAGCAGTTTAGGGTTATACGGCAATCAGCCCCAGCATTTT
CASSLGLYGNQPQHF
>TRBV14|TRBD1|13|-|TRBJ2-1
TGTGCCAGCAGCCCTGAGTATGGGACAGGGAAGTTCTTC
CASSPEYGTGKFF
>TRBV5-4|-|13|once|TRBJ2-3
TGTGCCAGCAGCCGGGCCCTCACAGATACGCAGTATTTT
CASSRALTDTQYF
>TRBV6-2/TRBV6-3|-|15|-|TRBJ1-2
TGTGCCAGCAGTTTCTCCGCGGGGGGGGAAGGTGGCTACACCTTC
CASSFSAGGEGGYTF
>TRBV10-1|-|13|-|TRBJ1-1
TGCGCCAGCAGTAGTCAATTGAACACTGAAGCTTTCTTT
CASSSQLNTEAFF
>TRBV24-1|TRBD1|13|-|TRBJ2-2
TGTGCCACCAGGTACCGGGACAGCGGGGAGCTGTTTTTT
CATRYRDSGELFF
>TRBV5-1|TRBD1|13|-|TRBJ2-1
TGCGCCAGCAGCCCGGGACAGAACAATGAGCAGTTCTTC
CASSPGQNNEQFF
>TRBV3-1/TRBV3-2|-|12|-|TRBJ2-1
TGTGCCAGCAGCCGGGGGGCGGGTGAGCAGTTCTTC
CASSRGAGEQFF
>TRBV30|-|14|few|TRBJ1-2
TGTGCCTGGAATGGATACAGGGTTCACTATGGCTACACCTTC
CAWNGYRVHYGYTF
>TRBV2|TRBD1|14|few|TRBJ1-1
TGTGCCAGCAGTCTAGTGACAGGGGTGACTGAAGCTTTCTTT
CASSLVTGVTEAFF
>TRBV3-1/TRBV3-2|-|20|few|TRBJ1-5
TGTGCCAGCAGCCAATATTATCAGGGCCCGCTGTCTGTGAGCAATCAGCCCCAGCATTTT
CASSQYYQGPLSVSNQPQHF
>TRBV19|-|12|-|TRBJ2-3
TGTGCCAGTAGTCAGAGGACAGATACGCAGTATTTT
CASSQRTDTQYF
>TRBV7-2|TRBD2|17|-|TRBJ2-1
TGTGCCAGCAGCTTAGTGGTTCTCGCGGGGGGGCCCAATGAGCAGTTCTTC
CASSLVVLAGGPNEQFF
>TRBV7-2|TRBD2|16|-|TRBJ2-1
TGTGCCAGCAGCGGCTCCGGGACTAGCGGGGAAAATGAGCAGTTCTTC
CASSGSGTSGENEQFF
>TRBV5-4|-|14|once|TRBJ1-5
TGTGCCAGCAGCGGGGGACCAGGGAGCCAGCCCCAGCATTTT
CASSGGPGSQPQHF
>TRBV6-6|-|14|-|TRBJ1-2
TGTGCCAGCGCGAGACAACCCACCAACTATGGCTACACCTTC
CASARQPTNYGYTF
>TRBV11-2|TRBD1|19|-|TRBJ2-6
TGTGCCAGCAGCCCCAGACCCGGGACAGGCAGCTCTGGGGCCAACGTCCTGACTTTC
CASSPRPGTGSSGANVLTF
>TRBV9|-|17|-|TRBJ1-3
TGTGCCAGCAGCGCTACCGGGACTGCGTTTTCTGGAAACACCATATATTTT
CASSATGTAFSGNTIYF
>TRBV11-2|-|15|-|TRBJ1-1
TGTGCCAGCAGCTTAATTCGGGGTCGGGTCACTGAAGCTTTCTTT
CASSLIRGRVTEAFF
>TRBV2|TRBD1|14|-|TRBJ1-1
TGTGCCAGCAGGAGGACAGGGGGCACCACTGAAGCTTTCTTT
CASRRTGGTTEAFF
>TRBV6-5|TRBD1|15|-|TRBJ1-6
TGTGCCAGCAGCCTCGAGGGGGGACAGGGGTCACCCCTCCACTTT
CASSLEGGQGSPLHF
>TRBV5-4|TRBD2|16|-|TRBJ2-1
TGTGCCAGCAGCGATACTAGCGGGGGCCAGTACAATGAGCAGTTCTTC
CASSDTSGGQYNEQFF
>TRBV5-5|-|17|once|TRBJ1-6
TGTGCCAGCAGCTTCGCCCCCCACGGGTCCTATAATTCACCCCTCCACTTT
CASSFAPHGSYNSPLHF
>TRBV6-4|TRBD1|14|-|TRBJ1-6
TGTGCCAGCCAGCTTCGACAGGGAAGTTCACCCCTCCACTTT
CASQLRQGSSPLHF
>TRBV19|TRBD2|14|-|TRBJ2-3
TGTGCCACTCGAAATAGCGGGGCTCGAGATACGCAGTATTTT
CATRNSGARDTQYF
>TRBV19|-|17|-|TRBJ1-5
TGTGCCAGTACTGCCGCGCGGGGGGGCAACGTCGGTCAGCCCCAGCATTTT
CASTAARGGNVGQPQHF
>TRBV5-1|-|12|-|TRBJ2-5
TGCGCCAGCAGCTTACGTGGGGAGACCCAGTACTTC
CASSLRGETQYF
>TRBV6-5|TRBD1|13|-|TRBJ1-2
TGTGCCAGCAGTTACCCAGGGACAGTCGGCTACACCTTC
CASSYPGTVGYTF
>TRBV19|-|12|few|TRBJ1-4
TGTGCCAGTAGTATAGGAGGGCACAAACTGTTTTTT
CASSIGGHKLFF
>TRBV27|-|14|-|TRBJ1-5
TGTGCCAGCAGGGGCCCTAGGTCAAATCAGCCCCAGCATTTT
CASRGPRSNQPQHF
>TRBV5-8|-|14|-|TRBJ1-6
TGTGCCAGCAGCTTGATTTGGAAGGGTGGACCCCTCCACTTT
CASSLIWKGGPLHF
>TRBV6-5|TRBD2|16|-|TRBJ2-1
TGTGCCAGCAGTTACTCGACTAGCGGGGGGAGGGGTGAGCAGTTCTTC
CASSYSTSGGRGEQFF
>TRBV6-2/TRBV6-3|-|12|-|TRBJ1-1
TGTGCCAGCAGTTTGGGACGGAGTGAAGCTTTCTTT
CASSLGRSEAFF
>TRBV19|-|15|-|TRBJ1-1
TGTGCCAGTAGTATACTGGGGCAGGGGAACACTGAAGCTTTCTTT
CASSILGQGNTEAFF
>TRBV2|TRBD1|15|-|TRBJ1-1
TGTGCCAGCAGTCAACAGGGGATTGCGTACACTGAAGCTTTCTTT
CASSQQGIAYTEAFF
>TRBV7-3|-|13|-|TRBJ2-1
TGTGCCAGCAGCTTATTGCAGGGCAGTGAGCAGTTCTTC
CASSLLQGSEQFF
>TRBV29-1|-|15|once|TRBJ2-3
TGCAGCGTTGGCCCGCCCAGGGGCGACGCAGATACGCAGTATTTT
CSVGPPRGDADTQYF